The rows below give T cell receptor beta chains drawn from one sample of a study of response to subunit inactivated influenza vaccine. TCRdb called the RT-PCR reads again in MiXCR, with one record for every CDR3 protein. The sample lists about 700,000 distinct CDR3 sequences, approximately 15% occurring once. The sample consisted of PBMCs from blood, taken around two weeks before vaccination. These receptors were collected from a man aged 50 to 59 who received an inactivated influenza vaccine. Both conserved end residues are part of each CDR3. Each record gives: CDR3 protein, CDR3 DNA, D gene, clone size, J gene, V gene. A D gene is named only where the DNA matches it firmly. Expanded clones are given a class, and other clones once, few, many or no size at all.

CASSLEQGNGKLFF | TGTGCCAGCAGCTTAGAACAGGGGAATGGAAAACTGTTTTTT | TRBD1 | . | TRBJ1-4 | TRBV7-2
CASSTASARREQFF | TGTGCCAGCAGTACTGCATCGGCCCGTAGGGAGCAGTTCTTC | . | few | TRBJ2-1 | TRBV5-6
CASSLQGRGWPQHF | TGTGCCAGCAGTTTACAGGGCAGGGGTTGGCCCCAGCATTTT | . | few | TRBJ1-5 | TRBV27
CSAQRGSGSGYEQYF | TGCAGTGCTCAGAGGGGGAGCGGGAGTGGCTACGAGCAGTACTTC | TRBD2 | few | TRBJ2-7 | TRBV20-1
CASSFSRSGNEQFF | TGTGCCAGCAGTTTTTCTAGAAGTGGCAATGAGCAGTTCTTC | . | . | TRBJ2-1 | TRBV27
CASSLGGRGHEQFF | TGTGCCAGCAGCTTAGGAGGTCGGGGACATGAGCAGTTCTTC | . | few | TRBJ2-1 | TRBV7-6
CSVLGGAYNEQFF | TGCAGTGTCTTGGGGGGGGCGTACAATGAGCAGTTCTTC | . | . | TRBJ2-1 | TRBV20-1
CASSDLGLASAVNTGELFF | TGTGCCAGCAGTGACCTGGGACTAGCGTCGGCGGTGAACACCGGGGAGCTGTTTTTT | TRBD2 | . | TRBJ2-2 | TRBV6-4
CASSGGLAGAVLFF | TGTGCCAGCAGCGGGGGACTAGCGGGGGCGGTACTGTTCTTC | TRBD2 | . | TRBJ2-1 | TRBV7-2
CASSLFAALVSSYEQYF | TGTGCCAGCAGCTTGTTCGCCGCCCTGGTAAGCTCCTACGAGCAGTACTTC | . | . | TRBJ2-7 | TRBV7-8
CSALQGANYGYTF | TGCAGCGCGTTACAGGGAGCTAACTATGGCTACACCTTC | . | . | TRBJ1-2 | TRBV29-1
CASSPPTFRGRLSKKLFF | TGTGCCAGCAGCCCCCCAACGTTCCGGGGGCGCTTGAGTAAAAAACTGTTTTTT | . | many | TRBJ1-4 | TRBV4-2
CAISENVGGRNEQFF | TGTGCCATCAGTGAGAATGTCGGCGGGCGCAATGAGCAGTTCTTC | . | . | TRBJ2-1 | TRBV10-3
CASSQDHRAGAGSSEQYF | TGCGCCAGCAGCCAAGATCATCGAGCGGGGGCCGGATCCTCCGAGCAGTACTTC | TRBD2 | few | TRBJ2-7 | TRBV4-1
CSATGLAGDGTQYF | TGCAGTGCTACTGGACTAGCGGGGGACGGAACGCAGTATTTT | TRBD2 | . | TRBJ2-3 | TRBV20-1
CSASDGPGDPQYF | TGCAGTGCTTCGGACGGACCAGGAGACCCGCAGTATTTT | . | . | TRBJ2-3 | TRBV20-1
CASSLVSGTTEAFF | TGTGCCAGCAGTTTAGTCTCGGGGACCACTGAAGCTTTCTTT | . | . | TRBJ1-1 | TRBV12-3/TRBV12-4
CSAIIRQGANYGYTF | TGCAGTGCCATCATCCGACAGGGGGCAAACTATGGCTACACCTTC | TRBD1 | . | TRBJ1-2 | TRBV20-1
CSVDRSGTKETQYF | TGCAGCGTTGATCGGTCAGGGACAAAAGAGACCCAGTACTTC | . | few | TRBJ2-5 | TRBV29-1
CASSQGMATSGGIYNEQFF | TGCGCCAGCAGCCAGGGGATGGCTACTAGCGGGGGAATTTACAATGAGCAGTTCTTC | TRBD2 | . | TRBJ2-1 | TRBV4-3
CASTNTAAAGNTIYF | TGTGCCAGCACAAACACGGCAGCTGCTGGAAACACCATATATTTT | . | many | TRBJ1-3 | TRBV18
CASSYDRGMYEQYF | TGTGCCAGCAGTTACGACAGGGGGATGTACGAGCAGTACTTC | TRBD1 | few | TRBJ2-7 | TRBV6-2/TRBV6-3
CASSLGGARSYGYTF | TGTGCCAGCAGTTTAGGGGGTGCGCGGTCCTATGGCTACACCTTC | . | few | TRBJ1-2 | TRBV12-3/TRBV12-4
CSASPAGTYNEQFF | TGCAGTGCTAGTCCAGCGGGGACCTACAATGAGCAGTTCTTC | TRBD2 | few | TRBJ2-1 | TRBV20-1
CASSYAAAQETQYF | TGTGCCAGCAGTTACGCTGCGGCTCAAGAGACCCAGTACTTC | . | . | TRBJ2-5 | TRBV6-5
CASSWRITEAFF | TGTGCCAGCAGTTGGAGGATTACTGAAGCTTTCTTT | . | few | TRBJ1-1 | TRBV28
CASKLIGVNNEQFF | TGTGCCAGCAAGCTGATCGGGGTAAATAATGAGCAGTTCTTC | . | . | TRBJ2-1 | TRBV6-1
CASSNRGIDTIYF | TGTGCCAGCAGCAACCGAGGGATCGACACCATATATTTT | . | . | TRBJ1-3 | TRBV14
CASSFGSGGGDTQYF | TGTGCCAGCAGCTTCGGGAGCGGAGGGGGGGATACGCAGTATTTT | . | . | TRBJ2-3 | TRBV11-2
CASSPGTGTPNYGYTF | TGTGCCAGCAGCCCCGGGACAGGGACCCCGAACTATGGCTACACCTTC | TRBD1 | few | TRBJ1-2 | TRBV7-2
CASSPRAGVSSQFF | TGTGCCAGCAGCCCTCGTGCGGGGGTTTCTTCTCAGTTCTTC | TRBD2 | many | TRBJ2-1 | TRBV11-2
CSAPRGEQSTDTQYF | TGCAGTGCCCCCCGAGGGGAGCAAAGCACAGATACGCAGTATTTT | . | . | TRBJ2-3 | TRBV20-1
CSARDLRGSSGIYEQYF | TGCAGTGCTAGAGACTTGAGAGGAAGTAGCGGGATATACGAGCAGTACTTC | TRBD2 | . | TRBJ2-7 | TRBV20-1
CASESGTLGTQYF | TGTGCCAGCGAATCCGGGACGCTCGGCACGCAGTATTTT | . | . | TRBJ2-3 | TRBV3-1
CASSHLIGGADTQYF | TGTGCCAGCAGTCACCTAATAGGGGGGGCAGATACGCAGTATTTT | . | once | TRBJ2-3 | TRBV5-6
CASSSPRLNTEAFF | TGTGCCAGCAGCTCGCCCAGGTTGAACACTGAAGCTTTCTTT | . | many | TRBJ1-1 | TRBV11-2
CASSQGWGDIYEQYF | TGCGCCAGCAGCCAAGGATGGGGGGATATCTACGAGCAGTACTTC | . | many | TRBJ2-7 | TRBV4-1
CASRKSGGTSTDTQYF | TGCGCCAGCAGAAAGAGCGGGGGAACTAGCACAGATACGCAGTATTTT | TRBD2 | . | TRBJ2-3 | TRBV5-1
CASSLELAYEQYF | TGTGCCAGCAGCTTAGAACTAGCGTACGAGCAGTACTTC | TRBD2 | few | TRBJ2-7 | TRBV7-6
CASRRPGTGSGELFF | TGTGCCAGCAGACGTCCCGGGACAGGGTCCGGGGAGCTGTTTTTT | TRBD1 | few | TRBJ2-2 | TRBV11-1